The source of this T cell receptor beta chain is a study of blood T cell repertoires in COVID-19 (dated by TCRdb to about 2020). Regarding the complete study: Samples from collaborators originated in the United States, Italy and Spain and spanned both the acute and convalescent phases of COVID-19. The repertoires were released in a freely available public database intended as a resource for research on the immune response to SARS-CoV-2. The dataset comprised deeply sampled blood TCRbeta repertoires from subjects exposed to, actively infected with, or recovered from COVID-19. Samples came from the ongoing ImmuneRACE study (first 160 participants) plus 1,254 subjects from 6 global collaborators. Sample metadata almost always included a de-identified subject ID, COVID-19 status, age in years and sex. Where available, HLA class I and class II types were obtained from metadata supplied by the sample provider rather than from assay-based typing. The material from the prospective study consisted of cDNA or gDNA derived from T cells, B-cell-depleted T cells, or PBMCs.

The collaborating institutions used their own protocols to collect whole blood in K2EDTA tubes. For TCRbeta analysis, collaborator samples were shipped as frozen whole blood, as isolated PBMCs, or as DNA extracted from either sample type. Note on this clone: The target of this receptor is not known. Base-call qualities are not available, and no considerably larger clone is one nucleotide away.

The immunoSEQ Assay, a bias-controlled multiplex PCR, was used to amplify TCRbeta CDR3 regions from genomic DNA. In the paper's pipeline: The number of nucleated cells in each sample was estimated from the amplification of reference gene primers within the assay. To quantify the absolute abundance of each unique TCRbeta CDR3 rearrangement, sequence reads were collapsed and filtered. Productive Simpson clonality was computed per sample as the square root of Simpson's diversity index over productive rearrangements. Sourced from immuneACCESS, this table was stored by TCRdb with only in-frame sequences that have V and J called. A share of the clones is absent; for the studies checked, an unresolved V gene accounts for under half, and the remainder has no known explanation. For V, J and clone size, that table is used; D and trimming come from the DNA. This sample has about 200,000 clones in its table, and around nine tenths of those were observed once. More than 2.5% of the sample is held by the ten biggest clonotypes.

Overall results and qualifications from the work: Clinical and demographic metadata were provided uncurated, with the amount varying by source and participant.

Including the terminal cysteine and phenylalanine, the CDR3 comprises 17 residues. Only CDR3 DNA is held: 51 bases, read in frame from base 1. V is clipped by 8 bases and J by 1 base, and the sequence between their germline boundaries is 22 bases long. The germline V gene sets CDR1 to SNHLY and CDR2 to FYNNEI. This receptor was identified in a man between 60 and 75 years old with acute or convalescent COVID-19. The V and J segments used are TRBV2 and TRBJ2-3; the D gene is possibly TRBD1, with 5 bases matching. The sequenced material came from peripheral blood. Here the CDR3 is given as CASQMGLRQIGTDTQYF. The base sequence is TGTGCCAGCCAGATGGGCCTTAGACAGATCGGCACAGATACGCAGTATTTT.